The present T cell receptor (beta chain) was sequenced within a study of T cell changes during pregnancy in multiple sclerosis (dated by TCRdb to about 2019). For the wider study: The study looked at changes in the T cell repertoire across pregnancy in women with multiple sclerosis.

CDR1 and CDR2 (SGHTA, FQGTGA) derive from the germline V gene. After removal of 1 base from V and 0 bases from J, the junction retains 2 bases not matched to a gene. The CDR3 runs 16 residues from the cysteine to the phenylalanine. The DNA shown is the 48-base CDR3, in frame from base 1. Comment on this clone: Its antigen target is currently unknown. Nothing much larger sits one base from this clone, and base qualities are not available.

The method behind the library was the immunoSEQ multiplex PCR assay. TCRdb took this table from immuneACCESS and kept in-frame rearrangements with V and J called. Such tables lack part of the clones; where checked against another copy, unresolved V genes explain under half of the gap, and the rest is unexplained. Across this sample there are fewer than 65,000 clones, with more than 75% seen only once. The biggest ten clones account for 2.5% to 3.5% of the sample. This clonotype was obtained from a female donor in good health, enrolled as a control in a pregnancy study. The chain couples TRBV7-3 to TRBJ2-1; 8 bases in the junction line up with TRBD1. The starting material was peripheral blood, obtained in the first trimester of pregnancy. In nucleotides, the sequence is TGTGCCAGCAGCTTAAACAGGGGGAGCTCCTACAATGAGCAGTTCTTC. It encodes CASSLNRGSSYNEQFF.